Presented here are 11 T cell receptor beta chains from one specimen sequenced in a study of blood T cells in healthy people across ages. Then a second PCR, running roughly 7 to 11 cycles, was carried out with a sample-barcoded 5' primer and a J-beta primer mix. From the 5' RACE reads, TCRdb called clonotypes with MiXCR, one entry per CDR3 protein. Of over 450,000 distinct CDR3 sequences detected, more than 20% appear once; the ten largest clones hold around 10%. This sample also appeared in a second study, on T cells of mothers and their children.

Material: blood. These receptor sequences come from a boy aged 5-17 years in good health.

This clonotype was counted only a few times. This chain links TRBV6-6 with TRBJ2-1, with 11 bases aligning to TRBD2. The length of the CDR3 is 13 residues. The V segment lost 11 bases and the J segment 9 bases; nucleotides outside the gene matches: 9. Germline V gene sequence: CDR1 MNHNY, CDR2 SVGAGI (reference sequence). CDR3 amino acids: CASEGLAEGEQFF. CDR3 DNA sequence: TGTGCCTCAGAGGGACTAGCGGAGGGTGAGCAGTTCTTC.

This clonotype was recorded only once. The chain links TRBV14 to TRBJ2-7; D gene unclear. V was shortened by 0 bases and J by 3 bases, with 6 bases between the two germline ends. The length of the CDR3 is 13 residues. Germline CDR1 reads SGHDN; CDR2 reads FVKESK. The chain's CDR3 is CASSQEIGYEQYF. The CDR3 nucleotides read TGTGCCAGCAGCCAAGAGATAGGCTACGAGCAGTACTTC.

On this clonotype: Compared with germline, one end of the junction differs, possibly owing to a read error. The chain carries TRBV5-1 and TRBJ1-1, with D possibly TRBD1 on 5 matching bases. This CDR3 is built from 15 residues. Germline CDR1 SGHRS, CDR2 YFSETQ. CDR3 loop: CASSPRTSTNAEAFF. CDR3 DNA sequence: TGCGCCAGCAGCCCTAGGACAAGCACGAACGCTGAAGCTTTCTTT.

The chain uses TRBV29-1 and TRBJ2-3; D not certain. In germline, CDR1 is SQVTM, CDR2 ANQGSEA. CDR3 length: 12 residues. Trimming stripped 3 bases from V and 6 bases from J, with 10 bases between. The CDR3 DNA follows: TGCAGCGTTGAGTTGATGGGCGATACGCAGTATTTT. Protein: CSVELMGDTQYF.

The V and J genes are TRBV28 and TRBJ2-7; 12 nucleotides line up with TRBD2. The CDR3 totals 15 residues. Germline V CDR1 and CDR2: MDHEN, SYDVKM. After removal of 3 bases from V and 5 bases from J, the junction contained 5 bases not matched to a gene. The CDR3 DNA reads TGTGCCAGCAGTTTCCTAGCGGGAGGGCCGAACGAGCAGTACTTC. Encoded protein: CASSFLAGGPNEQYF. The variable domain in full, completed from reference TRBV28 and TRBJ2-7, reads DVKVTQSSRYLVKRTGEKVFLECVQDMDHENMFWYRQDPGLGLRLIYFSYDVKMKEKGDIPEGYSVSREKKERFSLILESASTNQTSMYLCASSFLAGGPNEQYFGPGTRLTVT.

The rearrangement uses TRBV28 and TRBJ1-2; D is perhaps TRBD1 (5 bases). Trimming pared 2 bases from V and 5 bases from J, leaving 15 bases between. Germline-derived CDR1 and CDR2 are MDHEN and SYDVKM. CDR3 size: 15 residues. In DNA form, the CDR3 reads TGTGCCAGCAGTTTACGGTTCAGGGCGGAATATGGCTACACCTTC. Its translation is CASSLRFRAEYGYTF.

The chain is built from TRBV28 and TRBJ2-4, with 7 bases aligning to TRBD2. CDR1 and CDR2 (germline): MDHEN, SYDVKM. V was clipped by 6 bases and J by 1 base; unmatched bases: 9. The CDR3 is 16 amino acids. In nucleotides, the CDR3 is TGTGCCAGCAGCAAACTCGGGGGGATGGCCAAAAACATTCAGTACTTC. This translates into CASSKLGGMAKNIQYF.

Only a few counts were recorded for this clonotype. The gene calls are TRBV27 and TRBJ2-7, with D possibly TRBD2 on 5 matching bases. CDR1 is MNHEY, CDR2 SMNVEV, per germline (reference sequence). The CDR3 runs to 14 residues. The ends were cut back, 4 bases at V and 5 bases at J, with 15 bases in the middle. CDR3: CASSSTRFPNEQYF. Written as DNA, the CDR3 is TGTGCCAGCAGTTCCACTAGGTTCCCTAACGAGCAGTACTTC.

This clonotype has more than one count but fewer than ten. The chain is built from TRBV5-1 and TRBJ1-4, with 9 bases lining up with TRBD1. The CDR3 runs to 14 residues. Germline CDR1 SGHRS, CDR2 YFSETQ. V lost 7 bases, J lost 10 bases, and 11 bases stayed unmatched. The CDR3 spells CASAVVDRGGKLFF. The CDR3 nucleotides read TGCGCCAGCGCGGTGGTGGACAGGGGCGGAAAACTGTTTTTT.

This chain joins TRBV5-6 and TRBJ2-1; 8 nucleotides align to TRBD2. CDR3 length equals 18 residues. Germline values: CDR1 SGHDT, CDR2 YYEEEE. J was trimmed by 2 bases and V by 1 base; bases with no gene match: 11. Here the CDR3 DNA reads TGTGCCAGCAGCTTGCCCCCGGAGCGGGGGCGCCCCTACAATGAGCAGTTCTTC. Protein: CASSLPPERGRPYNEQFF. The variable domain in full, completed from reference TRBV5-6 and TRBJ2-1, reads DAGVTQSPTHLIKTRGQQVTLRCSPKSGHDTVSWYQQALGQGPQFIFQYYEEEERQRGNFPDRFSGHQFPNYSSELNVNALLLGDSALYLCASSLPPERGRPYNEQFFGPGTRLTVL.

The sample holds many counts of this clonotype. The gene calls are TRBV20-1 and TRBJ2-7; maybe TRBD1 (5 bases). Trimming took off 0 bases at V and 0 bases at J, with 9 bases between the two ends. The CDR3 contains 14 residues. Germline V gene data show CDR1 as DFQATT and CDR2 as SNEGSKA (reference sequence). CDR3: CSARDLDSSYEQYF. CDR3 nucleotide sequence: TGCAGTGCTAGAGATCTCGACAGCTCCTACGAGCAGTACTTC.